The 21 T cell receptor beta chains presented below share a single source sample, sequenced in a study of immune evolution from preneoplasia to lung adenocarcinoma. Only in-frame clones appear in the TCRdb table, and some are missing; sequencing was by immunoSEQ multiplex PCR. Of 8,000 to 9,500 clones listed, roughly 79% are singletons. The sequenced material came from FFPE adjacent normal lung tissue. All receptors come from a person aged 55-85 years with lung adenocarcinoma.

The V call is TRBV10-2, the J call TRBJ2-1, with 11 positions matching TRBD1. J gave up 2 bases and V 4 bases, and 7 bases lay outside the gene matches. CDR1 and CDR2 from the germline V gene are WSHSY and SAAADI. The CDR3 loop spans 17 amino acids. This CDR3 is CASSGTGGSGTYNEQFF. DNA of the CDR3: TGCGCCAGCAGTGGGACAGGGGGCTCAGGGACCTACAATGAGCAGTTCTTC.

The rearrangement uses TRBV2 and TRBJ2-7; no clear D. The CDR3 loop spans 11 amino acids. Trimming took 6 bases from V and 3 from J, leaving 6 bases between them. Germline values: CDR1 SNHLY, CDR2 FYNNEI. CDR3 in amino acids: CASRGFYEQYF. The CDR3 region has the DNA TGTGCCAGCAGGGGATTCTACGAGCAGTACTTC.

The J gene is TRBJ2-2, the V gene TRBV11-1; 9 nucleotides agree with TRBD2. Per germline, CDR1 SGHAT and CDR2 FQDESV (reference sequence). The V segment lost 6 bases and the J segment 5 bases; nucleotides outside the gene matches: 4. The CDR3 covers 14 residues. The CDR3 sequence is CASRAGGRTGELFF. In nucleotides, the CDR3 is TGTGCCAGCAGGGCGGGGGGGCGAACCGGGGAGCTGTTTTTT.

This sequence joins TRBV6-5 and TRBJ2-1, with 9 positions matching TRBD2. The CDR3 consists of 14 residues. Per germline, CDR1 MNHEY and CDR2 SVGAGI. Trimming removed 4 bases from V and 16 bases from J; junction bases left unmatched: 14. The CDR3 nucleotides are TGTGCCAGCAGTTCCCCAGCTGGCGGGGGGGCCGTCTTCTTC. This translates into CASSSPAGGGAVFF.

This clone was observed a handful of times. The rearrangement joins TRBV5-1 to TRBJ2-7; D might be TRBD1 (6 bases). Germline CDR1 and CDR2: SGHRS and YFSETQ. The CDR3 has 13 amino acids. Trimming left V 2 bases short and J 7 bases short, with 13 bases between. The CDR3 region is CASSLTTGSEQYF. The CDR3 bases are TGCGCCAGCAGCTTAACAACAGGGAGTGAGCAGTACTTC.

The chain combines TRBV10-1 with TRBJ2-7; TRBD2 might be the D (5 bases). V was trimmed by 5 bases and J by 7 bases, leaving 15 bases between them. This CDR3 has 13 amino acids. Germline V gene data show CDR1 as WNHNN and CDR2 as SYGVQD (reference sequence). The CDR3 DNA is TGCGCCAGCAGTTTGGACCTAGCTGAGGAGCAGTACTTC. It translates to CASSLDLAEEQYF.

The V gene is TRBV5-1, the J gene TRBJ1-4; no clear D. Between the trimmed V and J ends, which lost 2 bases and 6 bases, there was a span of 11 bases. In germline, CDR1 is SGHRS, CDR2 YFSETQ. The CDR3 contains 14 residues. CDR3 coding DNA: TGCGCCAGCAGCTTCCGGCCAGGAGATGAAAAACTGTTTTTT. It yields the protein CASSFRPGDEKLFF.

This chain joins TRBV6-5 and TRBJ1-5, with a weak D call TRBD1 (5 bases). The CDR3 is 12 residues long. Trimming left V 10 bases short and J 5 bases short, with 12 bases between. Germline values: CDR1 MNHEY, CDR2 SVGAGI. CDR3 protein: CAIGHSYQPQHF. The CDR3 DNA is TGTGCCATAGGACATTCTTATCAGCCCCAGCATTTT.

The V gene is TRBV5-4, the J gene TRBJ2-5, with 14 bases lining up with TRBD2. V lost 4 bases and J lost 5; bases outside the gene matches: 4. CDR1 is SGHNT and CDR2 is YYREEE in the germline V gene (reference sequence). The CDR3 sequence is 15 residues long. The CDR3 nucleotides read TGTGCCAGCAGCCGGACTAGCGGGGGGCGGGAGACCCAGTACTTC. Protein product: CASSRTSGGRETQYF.

This clone has more than one count but fewer than ten. J is TRBJ2-7 and V is TRBV2, with 11 bases that match TRBD1. CDR3 size: 15 residues. Germline CDR1 SNHLY, CDR2 FYNNEI. Unmatched junction bases numbered 9, after V lost 6 bases and J lost 5 bases. The CDR3 loop reads CASRQTGTGGNEQYF. The CDR3 DNA reads TGTGCCAGCAGGCAAACCGGGACAGGGGGGAACGAGCAGTACTTC.

This clone was counted only a few times. This chain joins TRBV5-4 and TRBJ2-7, with 10 bases that match TRBD2. Looked up from germline, CDR1 is SGHNT and CDR2 is YYREEE (reference sequence). With V trimmed by 3 bases and J by 5 bases, 2 bases remained unmatched. The CDR3 runs to 13 residues. The CDR3 loop reads CASSSGTSDEQYF. As DNA, the CDR3 is TGTGCCAGCAGCTCCGGGACTAGCGACGAGCAGTACTTC.

This clone is classed as medium-sized. The J gene is TRBJ1-1, the V gene TRBV4-2, with no clear D. Trimming stripped 0 bases from V and 2 bases from J, with 13 bases between. Looked up from germline, CDR1 is LGHNA and CDR2 is YNFKEQ. This CDR3 comprises 16 residues. CDR3 in amino acids: CASSQELGRINTEAFF. In DNA, the CDR3 is TGTGCCAGCAGCCAAGAACTCGGGCGGATTAACACTGAAGCTTTCTTT.

The chain links TRBV10-3 to TRBJ2-1, with 10 bases matching TRBD2. The CDR3 covers 19 residues. The germline gives CDR1 ENHRY, CDR2 SYGVKD. V lost 0 bases to trimming and J lost 6 bases; unmatched junction nucleotides: 14. The CDR3 DNA reads TGTGCCATCAGTGAGTCGCCAGGGATTAGCGGGAGGCCCTCCAATGAGCAGTTCTTC. It specifies CAISESPGISGRPSNEQFF.

The chain links TRBV5-1 to TRBJ2-1; 14 bases are a match to TRBD2. CDR1 SGHRS and CDR2 YFSETQ come from the germline V gene. Trimming cost V 4 bases and J 4 bases; bases outside gene matches: 7. The CDR3 is 17 amino acids. The CDR3 DNA follows: TGCGCCAGCAGCACCGGGACTAGCGGGGGCCCTTACAATGAGCAGTTCTTC. This encodes CASSTGTSGGPYNEQFF.

The chain has TRBV28 and TRBJ1-2; a weak D match, TRBD1 (6 bases). With 6 bases removed from V and 4 bases from J, the gap between germline ends came to 12 bases. The CDR3 runs to 13 residues. Germline loops: CDR1 MDHEN, CDR2 SYDVKM. This CDR3 is CASRPTGRYGYTF. For the CDR3, the DNA is TGTGCCAGCAGGCCTACAGGGCGCTATGGCTACACCTTC.

V is TRBV5-1 and J is TRBJ2-7; the match to TRBD2 covers 9 bases. V trimming: 0 bases; J trimming: 4 bases; junction bases outside the gene matches: 2. CDR3 size: 14 residues. Germline CDR1 is SGHRS and CDR2 is YFSETQ. The CDR3 nucleotides read TGCGCCAGCAGCTTGGAAGCGGGGGGTTACGAGCAGTACTTC. Its protein is CASSLEAGGYEQYF.

This rearrangement joins TRBV4-1 to TRBJ2-2; 11 bases are shared with TRBD2. The CDR3 has 18 amino acids. V lost 0 bases, J lost 1 base, and 4 bases stayed unmatched. Per germline, CDR1 MGHRA and CDR2 YSYEKL. The CDR3 DNA reads TGCGCCAGCAGCCAAGATAAGGGACTAGCGGTGAACACCGGGGAGCTGTTTTTT. Translation gives CASSQDKGLAVNTGELFF.

The V gene is TRBV29-1, the J gene TRBJ1-1; D gene ambiguous. The V end was cut by 7 bases, the J end by 3 bases, with 15 bases between. Germline CDR1 SQVTM, CDR2 ANQGSEA. The CDR3 covers 13 residues. DNA of the CDR3: TGCAGCGGCCAGTTGAGGGTCGACACTGAAGCTTTCTTT. This translates into CSGQLRVDTEAFF.

This sequence joins TRBV6-5 and TRBJ2-7; 8 bases are a match to TRBD2. This CDR3 contains 16 residues. Germline loops: CDR1 MNHEY, CDR2 SVGAGI. Germline trimming cut 0 bases from V and 0 bases from J; bases unmatched to any gene: 4. For the CDR3, the DNA is TGTGCCAGCAGTTACTCGGGCGGGGGGAGCTCCTACGAGCAGTACTTC. As protein: CASSYSGGGSSYEQYF.

This clone was counted between two and nine times. The chain links TRBV7-8 to TRBJ2-1; no clear D. The germline gives CDR1 SGHVS, CDR2 FQNEAQ. The CDR3 spans 12 residues. V gave up 0 bases and J gave up 9 bases, with 6 bases separating them. This CDR3 is CASSLAIFEQFF. For the CDR3, the DNA is TGTGCCAGCAGCTTAGCAATATTTGAGCAGTTCTTC.

The rearrangement links TRBV9 to TRBJ1-2; the D is unclear. The CDR3 contains 14 residues. Germline lookup yields CDR1 SGDLS and CDR2 YYNGEE. V lost 0 bases, J lost 2 bases, and 8 bases lay in between. The CDR3 region is CASSVGSSNYGYTF. CDR3 nucleotides: TGTGCCAGCAGCGTAGGCAGTTCCAACTATGGCTACACCTTC. The variable domain in full, with the rest retrieved from reference TRBV9 and TRBJ1-2, is DSGVTQTPKHLITATGQRVTLRCSPRSGDLSVYWYQQSLDQGLQFLIQYYNGEERAKGNILERFSAQQFPDLHSELNLSSLELGDSALYFCASSVGSSNYGYTFGSGTRLTVV.